This passage covers 25 T cell receptor beta chains from one sample sequenced in a study of cytomegalovirus exposure and HLA in healthy donors. PCR was performed using 60 Vbeta and 13 Jbeta primers. The assay was immunoSEQ multiplex PCR, and TCRdb's table has in-frame clones only and misses some. Found here are about 110,000 clones, about 80% of them singletons; the top ten hold roughly 2.7%. The sequencing sample was made of PBMCs. These receptors were taken from a man aged 50-59 years in good health and CMV-seropositive.

J is TRBJ2-7 and V is TRBV7-8, with 7 bases identical to TRBD1. Germline V lookup: CDR1 SGHVS, CDR2 FQNEAQ. Trimming removed 5 bases from V and 4 bases from J; junction bases left unmatched: 8. The CDR3 is 14 residues long. For the CDR3, the DNA is TGTGCCAGCAGCCTCAGACAGGGCTTTTACGAGCAGTACTTC. Its protein product is CASSLRQGFYEQYF.

The V gene is TRBV5-6, the J gene TRBJ1-4; no firm D call. V was shortened by 1 base and J by 2 bases, with 9 bases between the two germline ends. The CDR3 has 15 amino acids. Germline CDR1 reads SGHDT; CDR2 reads YYEEEE. The CDR3 loop is CASSLLPSTNEKLFF. DNA of the CDR3: TGTGCCAGCAGCTTGCTCCCTTCTACTAATGAAAAACTGTTTTTT.

This chain connects TRBV6-6 to TRBJ1-5, with a possible D match to TRBD1 (5 bases). Deletions cut 2 bases from V and 8 bases from J, with 19 bases between. The CDR3 loop spans 16 amino acids. Germline V CDR1 and CDR2: MNHNY, SVGAGI (reference sequence). CDR3 sequence: CASSYPGSGVEEPQHF. The CDR3, as DNA: TGTGCCAGCAGTTACCCGGGATCGGGGGTAGAGGAGCCCCAGCATTTT.

V and J are TRBV5-6 and TRBJ1-3; D ambiguous. This CDR3 has 16 residues. V lost 0 bases to trimming and J lost 2 bases, with 12 bases between them. CDR1 SGHDT and CDR2 YYEEEE come from the germline V gene. The CDR3 sequence: CASSLDPVVAGNTIYF. CDR3 nucleotide sequence: TGTGCCAGCAGCTTGGATCCGGTTGTCGCTGGAAACACCATATATTTT.

The V and J genes are TRBV7-9 and TRBJ1-2, with D perhaps matching TRBD1 (6 bases). The CDR3 is made up of 12 amino acids. Germline V CDR1 and CDR2: SEHNR, FQNEAQ (reference sequence). With 5 bases removed from V and 3 bases from J, the gap between germline ends came to 7 bases. For the CDR3, the DNA is TGTGCCAGCAGCCGGACAGACTATGGCTACACCTTC. Residues: CASSRTDYGYTF. Based on the CDR3 plus reference TRBV7-9 and TRBJ1-2, the full variable domain is DTGVSQNPRHKITKRGQNVTFRCDPISEHNRLYWYRQTLGQGPEFLTYFQNEAQLEKSRLLSDRFSAERPKGSFSTLEIQRTEQGDSAMYLCASSRTDYGYTFGSGTRLTVV.

This clone was seen a handful of times. The chain has TRBV5-1 and TRBJ2-3; 11 nucleotides agree with TRBD2. Germline values: CDR1 SGHRS, CDR2 YFSETQ. The CDR3 is 18 residues long. With V trimmed by 0 bases and J by 0 bases, 6 bases remained unmatched. DNA for the CDR3: TGCGCCAGCAGCTTGGTAACTAGCGGGGGCCCAAGCACAGATACGCAGTATTTT. Translation gives CASSLVTSGGPSTDTQYF.

This chain connects TRBV9 to TRBJ2-2; tentatively, D is TRBD1 (6 bases). The CDR3 sequence is 16 residues long. Trimming left V 4 bases short and J 2 bases short, with 15 bases between. The V gene's germline CDR1 is SGDLS and CDR2 YYNGEE. CDR3 nucleotide sequence: TGTGCCAGCAGCCCTACGACAGGCGGAAACACCGGGGAGCTGTTTTTT. Translating it yields CASSPTTGGNTGELFF.

The chain carries TRBV6-1 and TRBJ2-7; D is ambiguous. The CDR3 is 13 residues long. In germline, CDR1 is MNHNS, CDR2 SASEGT. Between the trimmed V and J ends, which lost 2 bases and 0 bases, there was a span of 5 bases. CDR3 in DNA: TGTGCCAGCAGTGAAAACTACTCCTACGAGCAGTACTTC. The encoded protein is CASSENYSYEQYF.

V usage is TRBV9 and J usage is TRBJ2-1, with D possibly matching TRBD1 (6 bases). Germline V gene lookup returns CDR1 SGDLS and CDR2 YYNGEE. This CDR3 is built from 15 residues. Trimming took 0 bases from V and 6 from J, leaving 13 bases between them. In DNA, the CDR3 is TGTGCCAGCAGCGTAGACGCTAGCAGGGGCAATGAGCAGTTCTTC. Its protein product is CASSVDASRGNEQFF.

J is TRBJ1-1 and V is TRBV18; maybe TRBD1 (6 bases). CDR1 is KGHSH and CDR2 is LQKENI in the germline V gene. V was cut by 5 bases and J by 2 bases, with 9 bases left in between. There are 13 residues in the CDR3. The CDR3 coding sequence is TGTGCCAGCTCAAGGACAGATAACACTGAAGCTTTCTTT. This sequence encodes CASSRTDNTEAFF.

V gene TRBV5-6 combines with J gene TRBJ2-1; 10 positions match TRBD2. V shed 1 base, J shed 7 bases, and the junction held 2 bases outside the gene matches. Germline V gene data show CDR1 as SGHDT and CDR2 as YYEEEE. The CDR3 length is 14 residues. CDR3 in DNA: TGTGCCAGCAGCTTGACTAGCGGGATGAATGAGCAGTTCTTC. Residues: CASSLTSGMNEQFF.

This clone is labeled medium-sized. The rearrangement uses TRBV2 and TRBJ1-5; tentatively, D is TRBD1 (5 bases). Germline CDR1 reads SNHLY; CDR2 reads FYNNEI. Trimming took 10 bases from V and 2 from J, leaving 9 bases between them. CDR3 length: 12 residues. DNA of the CDR3: TGTGCCACGGGGGAGGGCAATCAGCCCCAGCATTTT. It specifies CATGEGNQPQHF.

The chain couples TRBV7-2 to TRBJ2-1, with D unclear. CDR1 is SGHTA, CDR2 FQGNSA, per germline. V was trimmed by 4 bases and J by 5 bases, leaving 9 bases between them. The CDR3 spans 13 residues. The CDR3 is CASSSPRHNEQFF. Written as DNA, the CDR3 is TGTGCCAGCAGCTCCCCTAGACACAATGAGCAGTTCTTC.

This chain connects TRBV27 to TRBJ2-3, with a tentative D call TRBD1 (5 bases). There are 12 residues in the CDR3. Germline assignment: CDR1 MNHEY and CDR2 SMNVEV (reference sequence). V lost 7 bases, J lost 3 bases, and 8 bases lay in between. Written as DNA, the CDR3 is TGTGCCAGCACCTCAGGGACAGATACGCAGTATTTT. Protein product: CASTSGTDTQYF.

V is TRBV7-6 and J is TRBJ1-2; 9 nucleotides agree with TRBD1. The V gene end was trimmed by 10 bases and the J gene end by 6 bases; junction bases not matched to a gene: 12. The CDR3 runs to 14 residues. The V gene's germline CDR1 is SGHVS and CDR2 FNYEAQ. DNA of the CDR3: TGTGCCACCTGGGGGGGACAGGGAAGTCATGGCTACACCTTC. Translated: CATWGGQGSHGYTF.

The CDR3 coding sequence is TGTGCCAGCAGCTTGGGCCGGGGGTACAATGAGCAGTTCTTC. Amino acid sequence: CASSLGRGYNEQFF. The chain is built from TRBV5-4 and TRBJ2-1; D perhaps matches TRBD2 (6 bases). Germline V gene lookup returns CDR1 SGHNT and CDR2 YYREEE (reference sequence). The CDR3 totals 14 residues. V gave up 0 bases and J gave up 4 bases, with 8 bases separating them. The whole variable domain, filled in from reference TRBV5-4 and TRBJ2-1, reads ETGVTQSPTHLIKTRGQQVTLRCSSQSGHNTVSWYQQALGQGPQFIFQYYREEENGRGNFPPRFSGLQFPNYSSELNVNALELDDSALYLCASSLGRGYNEQFFGPGTRLTVL.

The CDR3 DNA reads as TGTGCCAGCAGTTTACAGGGGCAGAACACCGGGGAGCTGTTTTTT. This sequence encodes CASSLQGQNTGELFF. The chain employs TRBV6-6 and TRBJ2-2; the match to TRBD1 covers 7 bases. The J segment lost 1 base and the V segment lost 4 bases, leaving 3 bases of the junction unmatched. The CDR3 is 15 residues long. In germline, CDR1 is MNHNY, CDR2 SVGAGI (reference sequence).

V is TRBV5-1 and J is TRBJ2-5, with TRBD1 as a possible D gene (6 bases). Germline values: CDR1 SGHRS, CDR2 YFSETQ. This CDR3 has 14 amino acids. Trimming took 2 bases from V and 5 from J, leaving 13 bases between them. CDR3 in DNA: TGCGCCAGCAGCTTATGGGGGCGCGAGGAGACCCAGTACTTC. This sequence encodes CASSLWGREETQYF.

The V gene is TRBV2, the J gene TRBJ2-7, with 8 bases identical to TRBD2. After removal of 6 bases from V and 7 bases from J, the junction contained 20 bases not matched to a gene. Germline V gene lookup returns CDR1 SNHLY and CDR2 FYNNEI. This CDR3 has 17 residues. CDR3 in amino acids: CASSGFGLALASREQYF. CDR3 in DNA: TGTGCCAGCAGCGGATTTGGACTAGCCCTCGCATCACGGGAGCAGTACTTC.

In its sample, this clone was seen once. CDR3 nucleotide sequence: TGCGCCAGCAGTCAATCGCCTCTCGGGCAGGGGGAATCCCCAAGCTCCTACGAGCAGTACTTC. It translates to CASSQSPLGQGESPSSYEQYF. The rearrangement links TRBV23-1 to TRBJ2-7; 7 nucleotides align to TRBD1. TRBV23-1 has ORF status, its function being uncertain. V dropped 0 bases and J dropped 0; count of bases not matched to a gene: 20. This CDR3 comprises 21 residues.

The DNA for the CDR3 is TGTGCCAGCAGCCCACCGGGACTCTTGCAGAAGTGGGAGCAGTTCTTC. As protein: CASSPPGLLQKWEQFF. The V and J genes are TRBV5-5 and TRBJ2-1; D is perhaps TRBD2 (6 bases). Germline V gene data show CDR1 as SGHKS and CDR2 as YYEKEE (reference sequence). V lost 4 bases, J lost 10 bases, and 24 bases lay in between. The CDR3 is 16 amino acids.

This rearrangement joins TRBV15 to TRBJ1-2; 7 positions agree with TRBD1. From germline, CDR1 is LNHNV and CDR2 YYDKDF (reference sequence). The V segment lost 5 bases and the J segment 7 bases; nucleotides outside the gene matches: 10. The CDR3 covers 14 residues. CDR3 in amino acids: CATSSNSRQGGYTF. The CDR3 region has the DNA TGTGCCACCAGCTCCAATTCCCGACAGGGTGGCTACACCTTC.

This clone was counted between two and nine times. This sequence joins TRBV10-3 and TRBJ2-3; TRBD2 agrees at 7 bases. Losses at the gene ends were 5 bases for V and 0 bases for J; bases not matched to a gene: 5. Germline assignment: CDR1 ENHRY and CDR2 SYGVKD. The CDR3 totals 15 residues. DNA of the CDR3: TGTGCCATCAGTTCTCGGGAGGTTAGCACAGATACGCAGTATTTT. This encodes CAISSREVSTDTQYF.

This clone has only one observation. The V call is TRBV11-3, the J call TRBJ2-3, with D tentatively TRBD2 (5 bases). V was shortened by 1 base and J by 5 bases, with 7 bases between the two germline ends. This CDR3 spans 13 amino acids. Germline V CDR1 and CDR2: SGHNT, YENEEA. This CDR3 is CASSLVRGDTQYF. DNA of the CDR3: TGTGCCAGCAGCTTAGTACGGGGAGATACGCAGTATTTT.

V and J are TRBV7-6 and TRBJ2-2, with TRBD2 matching over 7 bases. Germline V CDR1 and CDR2: SGHVS, FNYEAQ. CDR3 size: 17 residues. V lost 5 bases, J lost 5 bases, and 14 bases stayed unmatched. The CDR3 DNA reads TGTGCCAGCAGCCGACAATGGTCGGGAGGAGGTACCGGGGAGCTGTTTTTT. This encodes CASSRQWSGGGTGELFF.